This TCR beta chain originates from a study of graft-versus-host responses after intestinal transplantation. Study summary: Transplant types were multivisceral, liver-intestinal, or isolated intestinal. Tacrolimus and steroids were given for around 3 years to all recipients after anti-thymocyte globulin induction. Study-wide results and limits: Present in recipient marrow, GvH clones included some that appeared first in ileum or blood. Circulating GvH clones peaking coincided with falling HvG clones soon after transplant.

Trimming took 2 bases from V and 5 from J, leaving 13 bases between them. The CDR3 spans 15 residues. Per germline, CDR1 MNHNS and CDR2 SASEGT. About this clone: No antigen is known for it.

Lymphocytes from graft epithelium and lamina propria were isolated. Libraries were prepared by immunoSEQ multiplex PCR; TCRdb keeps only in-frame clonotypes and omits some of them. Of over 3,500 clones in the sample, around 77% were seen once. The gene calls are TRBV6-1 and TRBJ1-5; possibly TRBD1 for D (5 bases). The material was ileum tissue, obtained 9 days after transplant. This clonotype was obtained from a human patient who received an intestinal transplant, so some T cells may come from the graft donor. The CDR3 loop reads CASSERDGSHQPQHF. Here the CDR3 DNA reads TGTGCCAGCAGTGAAAGGGACGGGTCTCATCAGCCCCAGCATTTT.